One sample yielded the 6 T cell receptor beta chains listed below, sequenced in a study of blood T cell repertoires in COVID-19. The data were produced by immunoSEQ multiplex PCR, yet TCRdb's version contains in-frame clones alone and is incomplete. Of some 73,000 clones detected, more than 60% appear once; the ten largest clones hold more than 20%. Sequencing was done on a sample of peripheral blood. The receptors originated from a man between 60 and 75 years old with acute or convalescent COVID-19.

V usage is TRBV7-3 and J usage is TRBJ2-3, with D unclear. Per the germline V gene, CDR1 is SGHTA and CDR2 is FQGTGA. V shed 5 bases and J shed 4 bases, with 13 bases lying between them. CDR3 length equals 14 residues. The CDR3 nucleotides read TGTGCCAGCAGCCGTACGGGTTCTCCAGATACGCAGTATTTT. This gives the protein CASSRTGSPDTQYF.

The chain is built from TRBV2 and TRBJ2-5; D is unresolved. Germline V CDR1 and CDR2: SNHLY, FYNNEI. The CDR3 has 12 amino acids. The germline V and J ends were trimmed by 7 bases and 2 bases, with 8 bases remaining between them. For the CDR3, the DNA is TGTGCCAGCACAGGATGGCAAGAGACCCAGTACTTC. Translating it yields CASTGWQETQYF. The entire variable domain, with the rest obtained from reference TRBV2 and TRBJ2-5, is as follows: EPEVTQTPSHQVTQMGQEVILRCVPISNHLYFYWYRQILGQKVEFLVSFYNNEISEKSEIFDDQFSVERPDGSNFTLKIRSTKLEDSAMYFCASTGWQETQYFGPGTRLLVL.

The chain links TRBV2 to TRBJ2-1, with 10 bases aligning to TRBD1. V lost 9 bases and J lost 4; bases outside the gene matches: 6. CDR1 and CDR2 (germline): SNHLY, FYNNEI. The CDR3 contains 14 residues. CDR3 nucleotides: TGTGCCAGAAGTAGGGACAGGGGTTACAATGAGCAGTTCTTC. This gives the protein CARSRDRGYNEQFF.

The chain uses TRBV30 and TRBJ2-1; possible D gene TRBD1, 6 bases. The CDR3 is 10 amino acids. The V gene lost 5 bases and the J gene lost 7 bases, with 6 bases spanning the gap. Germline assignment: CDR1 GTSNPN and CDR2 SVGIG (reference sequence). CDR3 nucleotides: TGTGCCTGGGGACAGAATGAGCAGTTCTTC. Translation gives CAWGQNEQFF.

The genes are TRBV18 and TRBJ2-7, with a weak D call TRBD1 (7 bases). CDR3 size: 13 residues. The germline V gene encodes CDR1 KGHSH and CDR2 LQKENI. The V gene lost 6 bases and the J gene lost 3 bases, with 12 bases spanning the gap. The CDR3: CASSQGEVYEQYF. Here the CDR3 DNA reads TGTGCCAGCTCCCAGGGGGAGGTCTACGAGCAGTACTTC.

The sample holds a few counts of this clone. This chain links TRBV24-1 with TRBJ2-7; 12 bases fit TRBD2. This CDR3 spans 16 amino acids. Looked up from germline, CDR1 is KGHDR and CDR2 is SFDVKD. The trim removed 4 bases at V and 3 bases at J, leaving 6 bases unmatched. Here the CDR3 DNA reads TGTGCCACCAGTGACTCGACTAGCGGGAGAATCTACGAGCAGTACTTC. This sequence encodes CATSDSTSGRIYEQYF.